The 22 T cell receptor beta chains given below trace back to one sample, sequenced in a study of metastatic and nonmetastatic thyroid tumors. All patients were treatment-naive before thyroid surgery. TCRdb re-called the PCR reads via MiXCR. Of about 64,000 clones in the sample, less than 5% are singletons; the top ten hold 20% to 25%. The sequenced sample was blood. These receptors were obtained from a female donor with papillary thyroid cancer or a benign thyroid nodule (not recorded which). Some clones in this sample may be carry-over from other donors' samples.

At least ten counts were recorded for this clone. The chain links TRBV25-1 to TRBJ1-3, with unresolved D. Per the germline V gene, CDR1 is MGHDK and CDR2 is SYGVNS. The CDR3 is made up of 13 amino acids. Trimming removed 2 bases from V and 3 bases from J, with 5 bases in between. CDR3 sequence: CASSEHFGNTIYF. The CDR3 DNA is TGTGCCAGCAGTGAACACTTTGGAAACACCATATATTTT.

This clone has ten or more counts. This may come from a read error, since a much larger clone is one base off. Written as DNA, the CDR3 is TGTGCCGGCAGCTTAGGACAGGGAAACTATAATTCACCCCTCCACTTT. As protein: CAGSLGQGNYNSPLHF. The gene calls are TRBV11-2 and TRBJ1-6, with 8 nucleotides matching TRBD1. Germline V lookup: CDR1 SGHAT, CDR2 FQNNGV. The length of the CDR3 is 16 residues.

This clone showed up many times. V usage is TRBV29-1 and J usage is TRBJ2-1; D is possibly TRBD1 (6 bases). V was clipped by 5 bases and J by 10 bases, with 18 bases between them. Germline assignment: CDR1 SQVTM and CDR2 ANQGSEA. The CDR3 loop spans 13 amino acids. The CDR3 coding sequence is TGCAGCGTTTCATCTAGCCCCACAGGGGAGCAGTTCTTC. This codes for CSVSSSPTGEQFF.

This clone occurred a few times. A read error may be the cause here, since a much bigger clone is one base away. This sample includes further DNA sequences coding for the same CDR3. This rearrangement joins TRBV5-4 to TRBJ1-1; weak D call: TRBD1 (6 bases). The CDR3 runs 15 residues. Germline loops: CDR1 SGHNT, CDR2 YYREEE (reference sequence). Here the CDR3 reads CASSWGGREETEAFF. The CDR3 bases are TGTGCTAGCAGCTGGGGGGGCAGGGAAGAAACTGAAGCTTTCTTT.

A few counts support this clone. The rearrangement links TRBV6-1 to TRBJ2-3; D is tentatively TRBD1 or TRBD2 (5 bases each). Germline V gives CDR1 MNHNS, CDR2 SASEGT. The CDR3 is 14 amino acids. Deletions cut 5 bases from V and 4 bases from J, with 13 bases between. In DNA form, the CDR3 reads TGTGCCAGCAGTATGACTGGGGGAGCAGATACGCAGTATTTT. It translates to CASSMTGGADTQYF.

This clone has a handful of counts. The rearrangement joins TRBV11-1 to TRBJ2-1, with 11 positions matching TRBD2. J was trimmed by 8 bases and V by 3 bases; bases with no gene match: 3. The CDR3 spans 14 residues. Germline V gene lookup returns CDR1 SGHAT and CDR2 FQDESV (reference sequence). The CDR3 DNA reads as TGTGCCAGCAGCTTGGCTAGCGGGAGGCATGAGCAGTTCTTC. Encoded protein: CASSLASGRHEQFF.

V usage is TRBV10-3 and J usage is TRBJ2-4; no firm D call. Trimming took 0 bases from V and 7 from J, leaving 10 bases between them. The CDR3 covers 14 residues. The germline V gene encodes CDR1 ENHRY and CDR2 SYGVKD. The CDR3 is CAISESRNGNIQYF. CDR3 bases: TGTGCCATCAGTGAGTCACGTAATGGTAACATTCAGTACTTC.

This clone occurred many times. CDR3: CATSRRDRASEAFF. The CDR3 DNA sequence: TGTGCCACCAGCAGAAGGGACAGGGCGAGTGAAGCTTTCTTT. The rearrangement links TRBV15 to TRBJ1-1, with 9 nucleotides matching TRBD1. The V segment lost 2 bases and the J segment 7 bases; nucleotides outside the gene matches: 5. The CDR3 has 14 residues. Germline V gives CDR1 LNHNV, CDR2 YYDKDF (reference sequence).

As for this clone: This could be a read error, since a much larger clone is one nucleotide away. The chain employs TRBV30 and TRBJ1-5; TRBD1 matches at 7 bases. Germline V gene lookup returns CDR1 GTSNPN and CDR2 SVGIG (reference sequence). There are 18 residues in the CDR3. The chain's CDR3 is CASSGRRVGRGKNQPQHF. The DNA for the CDR3 is TGTGCCTCGAGTGGGCGGCGTGTCGGCAGGGGGAAAAATCAGCCCCAGCATTTT.

This clone has a count of ten or more. V is TRBV3-1 and J is TRBJ1-6; D is uncertain. In germline, CDR1 is LGHDT, CDR2 YNNKEL (reference sequence). The CDR3 totals 13 residues. Trimming pared 1 base from V and 7 bases from J, leaving 5 bases between. Written as DNA, the CDR3 is TGTGCCAGCAGCCAAGTCGGAAATTCACCCCTCCACTTT. Its translation is CASSQVGNSPLHF.

This clone occurred many times. The V call is TRBV2, the J call TRBJ1-3; D gene ambiguous. This CDR3 comprises 17 residues. Germline V lookup: CDR1 SNHLY, CDR2 FYNNEI. The germline V and J ends were trimmed by 5 bases and 2 bases, with 19 bases remaining between them. CDR3 loop: CASSLSVIWQAGNTIYF. For the CDR3, the DNA is TGTGCCAGCAGTTTGTCAGTCATATGGCAGGCTGGAAACACCATATATTTT.

The sample holds many counts of this clone. CDR3: CASSLFSWGSEAFF. The CDR3 DNA follows: TGTGCCAGCAGCTTATTTTCCTGGGGGTCTGAAGCTTTCTTT. The rearrangement links TRBV7-2 to TRBJ1-1, with D possibly being TRBD1 (5 bases). Deletions cut 2 bases from V and 6 bases from J, with 13 bases between. The CDR3 runs 14 residues. Germline CDR1 and CDR2: SGHTA and FQGNSA.

This clone was observed many times. The chain employs TRBV28 and TRBJ2-2; TRBD2 might be the D (6 bases). The CDR3 runs to 14 residues. Germline V gene data show CDR1 as MDHEN and CDR2 as SYDVKM. With 3 bases removed from V and 7 bases from J, the gap between germline ends came to 12 bases. The CDR3 sequence: CASSLGTRNGELFF. CDR3 in DNA: TGTGCCAGCAGTTTGGGGACTCGGAACGGGGAGCTGTTTTTT.

This clone was picked up a small number of times. The chain joins TRBV6-1 to TRBJ2-3; TRBD2 aligns across 7 bases. The junction had 18 bases not matched to a gene; V was cut back by 7 bases and J by 8 bases. This CDR3 is 16 amino acids long. Germline V lookup: CDR1 MNHNS, CDR2 SASEGT. The CDR3 protein is CASIHGLGVTQRTQYF. DNA for the CDR3: TGTGCCAGCATCCACGGACTAGGGGTAACCCAGCGTACGCAGTATTTT.

As concerns this clone: One end of the junction is discordant with germline, which a read error may explain. The genes are TRBV30 and TRBJ2-2; D remains ambiguous. Germline assignment: CDR1 GTSNPN and CDR2 SVGIG (reference sequence). This CDR3 has 14 residues. CDR3 region: CAWSGRSGTGELFF. The CDR3, as DNA: TGTGCCTGGAGTGGACGGTCGGGCACCGGTGAGCTGTTTTTT.

This clone was counted many times. For the CDR3, the DNA is TGTGCCAGCAGCTTACACAGGGCTAACACTGAAGCTTTCTTT. As protein: CASSLHRANTEAFF. The rearrangement joins TRBV7-6 to TRBJ1-1, with D possibly being TRBD1 (6 bases). V shed 2 bases and J shed 2 bases, with 9 bases lying between them. Germline values: CDR1 SGHVS, CDR2 FNYEAQ. CDR3 length: 14 residues.

This clone was picked up many times. The chain uses TRBV18 and TRBJ2-7; D is perhaps TRBD1 (6 bases). The ends were cut back, 2 bases at V and 3 bases at J, with 8 bases in the middle. Germline-derived CDR1 and CDR2 are KGHSH and LQKENI. This CDR3 region has 13 residues. The DNA of the CDR3 is TGTGCCAGCTCACCAGGGGACAACTACGAGCAGTACTTC. Translated: CASSPGDNYEQYF. Drawing the rest from reference TRBV18 and TRBJ2-7, the complete variable domain is NAGVMQNPRHLVRRRGQEARLRCSPMKGHSHVYWYRQLPEEGLKFMVYLQKENIIDESGMPKERFSAEFPKEGPSILRIQQVVRGDSAAYFCASSPGDNYEQYFGPGTRLTVT.

There are many counts of this clone. The CDR3 loop reads CASSPLQGANTGELFF. Here the CDR3 DNA reads TGTGCCAGTAGTCCCCTACAGGGGGCAAACACCGGGGAGCTGTTTTTT. V and J are TRBV19 and TRBJ2-2; 9 bases match TRBD1. Germline CDR1 reads LNHDA; CDR2 reads SQIVND (reference sequence). Trimming cost V 5 bases and J 2 bases; bases outside gene matches: 6. This CDR3 is 16 amino acids long.

In its sample, this clone was seen many times. Relative to the germline gene, one junction end is altered; a read error may explain this. The V gene is TRBV7-2, the J gene TRBJ2-3, with 10 bases lining up with TRBD2. The CDR3 has 15 residues. Germline values: CDR1 SGHTA, CDR2 FQGNSA. The CDR3 here is CASSLAGGSVDTQYF. The CDR3 region has the DNA TGTGCCAGCAGTTTAGCGGGAGGTTCAGTAGATACGCAGTATTTT.

This clone was detected a few times. This chain connects TRBV7-9 to TRBJ2-7; D may be TRBD1 or TRBD2 (5 bases each). V lost 5 bases and J lost 4, with 9 bases in between. The germline V gene encodes CDR1 SEHNR and CDR2 FQNEAQ (reference sequence). This CDR3 region has 12 residues. CDR3 residues: CASSGDVYEQYF. The CDR3 coding sequence is TGTGCCAGCAGCGGGGACGTTTACGAGCAGTACTTC.

This clone was picked up many times. The chain is built from TRBV7-8 and TRBJ1-2, with 8 bases matching TRBD1. Germline V gene data show CDR1 as SGHVS and CDR2 as FQNEAQ. The CDR3 runs to 13 residues. The V segment lost 5 bases and the J segment 3 bases; nucleotides outside the gene matches: 2. The CDR3 is CASSVGQDYGYTF. Here the CDR3 DNA reads TGTGCCAGCAGCGTGGGACAGGACTATGGCTACACCTTC.

The chain has TRBV28 and TRBJ1-2, with D maybe TRBD1 (5 bases). This CDR3 contains 16 residues. In germline, CDR1 is MDHEN, CDR2 SYDVKM. V gave up 4 bases and J gave up 4 bases, with 19 bases separating them. CDR3: CASSSPEGSRRYGYTF. The CDR3 nucleotides read TGTGCCAGCAGTTCCCCGGAGGGGAGCCGCCGCTATGGCTACACCTTC.